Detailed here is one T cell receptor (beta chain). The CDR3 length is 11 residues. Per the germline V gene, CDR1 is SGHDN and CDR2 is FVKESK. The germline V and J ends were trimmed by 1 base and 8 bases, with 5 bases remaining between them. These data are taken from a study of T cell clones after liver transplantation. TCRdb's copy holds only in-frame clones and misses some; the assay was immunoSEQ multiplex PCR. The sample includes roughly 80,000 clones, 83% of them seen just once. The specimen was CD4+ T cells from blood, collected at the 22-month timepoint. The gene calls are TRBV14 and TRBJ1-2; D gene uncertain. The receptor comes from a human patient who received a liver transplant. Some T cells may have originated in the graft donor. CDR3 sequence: CASSQGFGYTF. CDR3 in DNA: TGTGCCAGCAGCCAAGGGTTCGGCTACACCTTC. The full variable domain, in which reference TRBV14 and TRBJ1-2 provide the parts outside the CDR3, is EAGVTQFPSHSVIEKGQTVTLRCDPISGHDNLYWYRRVMGKEIKFLLHFVKESKQDESGMPNNRFLAERTGGTYSTLKVQPAELEDSGVYFCASSQGFGYTFGSGTRLTVV.